The clone carrying this TCR beta chain was recorded a few times. The target antigen is unknown. A single record per CDR3 protein comes from TCRdb applying MiXCR to the 5' RACE reads. The sample consists of about 160,000 distinct CDR3 sequences, roughly 28% of them appearing once. This specimen belongs to a study of T-cell memory formation after mild COVID-19. About the research overall: Largely, the TCR clusters proved donor specific. Study-level findings and limits: The study detected some responding clones in pre-infection memory, suggesting cross-reactive memory joined.

Germline CDR1 is SGHTA and CDR2 is FQGNSA. V shed 1 base and J shed 5 bases, with 9 bases lying between them. CDR3 size: 14 residues. The chain couples TRBV7-2 to TRBJ1-5; D uncertain. Sequenced input: PBMCs or a T cell subset sorted from them (not recorded which). The TCR comes from an adult woman who had mild COVID-19 (a few samples of this study predate the infection). Cell type and time point are not known. The CDR3 here is CASSLEPGYQPQHF. CDR3 nucleotides: TGTGCCAGCAGCTTAGAGCCAGGCTATCAGCCCCAGCATTTT.